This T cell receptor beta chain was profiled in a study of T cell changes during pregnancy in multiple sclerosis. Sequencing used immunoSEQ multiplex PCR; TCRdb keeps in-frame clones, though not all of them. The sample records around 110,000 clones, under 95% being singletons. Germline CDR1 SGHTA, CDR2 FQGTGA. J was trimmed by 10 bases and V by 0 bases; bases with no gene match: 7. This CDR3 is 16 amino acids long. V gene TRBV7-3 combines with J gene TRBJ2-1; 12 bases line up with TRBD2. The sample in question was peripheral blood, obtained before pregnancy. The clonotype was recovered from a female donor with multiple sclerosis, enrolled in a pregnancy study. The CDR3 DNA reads TGTGCCAGCAGCTTAACGGCTAGCGGGAGGGGCTTGGAGCAGTTCTTC. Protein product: CASSLTASGRGLEQFF.